This T cell receptor beta chain was captured by sequencing in a study of blood T cell repertoires in COVID-19. The wider study: Samples of COVID-19 (acute and convalescent) were obtained from the United States, Italy and Spain.

Germline V lookup: CDR1 SGHKS, CDR2 YYEKEE (reference sequence). The V segment lost 0 bases and the J segment 6 bases; nucleotides outside the gene matches: 6. The length of the CDR3 is 15 residues. Some clones are missing from TCRdb's copy, which holds only in-frame ones; the method was immunoSEQ multiplex PCR. The profile shows about 180,000 clones, roughly 84% of them singletons. The origin of this receptor is a woman aged 35 to 49 with COVID-19, enrolled during active disease. The sample taken for sequencing was peripheral blood. The rearrangement joins TRBV5-5 to TRBJ1-5; 7 bases map to TRBD1. Here the CDR3 DNA reads TGTGCCAGCAGCTTGGGACAGGGAGTGGGTCAGCCCCAGCATTTT. This sequence encodes CASSLGQGVGQPQHF.